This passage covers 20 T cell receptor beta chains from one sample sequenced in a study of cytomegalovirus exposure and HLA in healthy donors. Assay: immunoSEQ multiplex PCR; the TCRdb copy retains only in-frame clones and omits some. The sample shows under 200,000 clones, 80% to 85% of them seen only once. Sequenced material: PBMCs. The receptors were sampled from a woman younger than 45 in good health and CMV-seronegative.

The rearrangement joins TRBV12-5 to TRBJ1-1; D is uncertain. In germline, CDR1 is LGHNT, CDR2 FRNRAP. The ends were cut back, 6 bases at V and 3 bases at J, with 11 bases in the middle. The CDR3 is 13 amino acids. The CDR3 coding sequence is TGTGCTAGTGGCAACCGGGAGGACACTGAAGCTTTCTTT. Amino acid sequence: CASGNREDTEAFF.

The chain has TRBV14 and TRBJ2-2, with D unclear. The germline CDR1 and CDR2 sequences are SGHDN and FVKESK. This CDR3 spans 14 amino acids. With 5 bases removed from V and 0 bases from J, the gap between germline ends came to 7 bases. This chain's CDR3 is CASSYNTNTGELFF. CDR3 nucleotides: TGTGCCAGCAGCTACAATACGAACACCGGGGAGCTGTTTTTT.

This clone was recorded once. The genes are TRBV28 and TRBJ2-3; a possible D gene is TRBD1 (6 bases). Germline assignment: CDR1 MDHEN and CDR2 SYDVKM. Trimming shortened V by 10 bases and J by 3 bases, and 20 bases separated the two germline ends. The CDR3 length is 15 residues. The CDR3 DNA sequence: TGTGCCACCAAAGAGGGGAACAGGGCGACAGATACGCAGTATTTT. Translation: CATKEGNRATDTQYF.

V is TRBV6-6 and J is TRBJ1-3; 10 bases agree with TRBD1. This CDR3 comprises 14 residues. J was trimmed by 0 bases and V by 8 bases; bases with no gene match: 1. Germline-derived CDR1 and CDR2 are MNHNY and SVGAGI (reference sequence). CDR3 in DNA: TGTGCCAGCGGGGACAGGGGCTCTGGAAACACCATATATTTT. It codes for CASGDRGSGNTIYF.

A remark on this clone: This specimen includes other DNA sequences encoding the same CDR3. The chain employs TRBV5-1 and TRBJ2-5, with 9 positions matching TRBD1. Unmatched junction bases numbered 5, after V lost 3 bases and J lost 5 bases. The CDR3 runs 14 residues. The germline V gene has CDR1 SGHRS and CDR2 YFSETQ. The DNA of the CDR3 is TGCGCCAGCAGCTCTTACAGGGGGCAGGAGACCCAGTACTTC. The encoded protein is CASSSYRGQETQYF.

This CDR3 reads CASSLVTFDTQYF. CDR3 coding DNA: TGTGCCAGCAGCTTAGTTACATTTGATACGCAGTATTTT. The rearrangement uses TRBV7-2 and TRBJ2-3; D is uncertain. CDR1 and CDR2 (germline): SGHTA, FQGNSA. V lost 1 base to trimming and J lost 6 bases, with 8 bases between them. CDR3 length: 13 amino acids.

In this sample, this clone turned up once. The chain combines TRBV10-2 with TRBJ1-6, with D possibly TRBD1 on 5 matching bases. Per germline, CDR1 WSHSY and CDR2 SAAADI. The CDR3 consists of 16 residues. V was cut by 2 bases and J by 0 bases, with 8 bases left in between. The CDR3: CASSERQGSYNSPLHF. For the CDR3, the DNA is TGCGCCAGCAGTGAGAGGCAGGGCTCCTATAATTCACCCCTCCACTTT.

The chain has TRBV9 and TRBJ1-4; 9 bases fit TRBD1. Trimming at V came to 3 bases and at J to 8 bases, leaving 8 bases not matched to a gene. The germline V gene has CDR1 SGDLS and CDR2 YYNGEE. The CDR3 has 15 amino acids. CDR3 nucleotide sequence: TGTGCCAGCAGCGATACCGGGACAGGGATCGAAAAACTGTTTTTT. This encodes CASSDTGTGIEKLFF.

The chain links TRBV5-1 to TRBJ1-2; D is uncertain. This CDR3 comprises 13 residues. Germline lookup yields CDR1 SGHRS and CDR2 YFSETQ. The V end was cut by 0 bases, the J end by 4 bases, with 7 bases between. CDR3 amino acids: CASSLAAGYGYTF. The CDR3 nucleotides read TGCGCCAGCAGCTTGGCGGCAGGCTATGGCTACACCTTC.

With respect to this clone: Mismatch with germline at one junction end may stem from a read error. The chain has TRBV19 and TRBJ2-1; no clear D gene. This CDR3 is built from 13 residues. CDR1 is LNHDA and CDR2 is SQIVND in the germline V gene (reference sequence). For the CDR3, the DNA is TGTGCCAGCAGTATATCCAGCTACAATGAGCAGTTCTTC. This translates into CASSISSYNEQFF.

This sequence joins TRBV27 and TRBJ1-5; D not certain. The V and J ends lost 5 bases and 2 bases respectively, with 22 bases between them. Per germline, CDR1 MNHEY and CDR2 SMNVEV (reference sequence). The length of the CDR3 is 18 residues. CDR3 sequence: CASSGSGPRAGGNQPQHF. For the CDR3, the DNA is TGTGCCAGCAGTGGATCCGGCCCTCGGGCCGGGGGCAATCAGCCCCAGCATTTT.

The CDR3 sequence: CASSPPLGGQGGNEQFF. The CDR3 DNA is TGTGCCAGCTCACCACCCCTCGGGGGACAGGGTGGCAATGAGCAGTTCTTC. The chain recombines TRBV18 with TRBJ2-1, with 9 bases fitting TRBD1. J was trimmed by 6 bases and V by 0 bases; bases with no gene match: 9. In germline, CDR1 is KGHSH, CDR2 LQKENI. CDR3 length: 17 amino acids.

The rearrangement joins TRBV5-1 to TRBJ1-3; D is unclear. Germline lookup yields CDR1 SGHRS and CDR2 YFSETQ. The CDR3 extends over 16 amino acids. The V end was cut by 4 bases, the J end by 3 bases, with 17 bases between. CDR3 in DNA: TGCGCCAGCAGCCGTATTGAGGCGGCGGGTGGAAACACCATATATTTT. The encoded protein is CASSRIEAAGGNTIYF.

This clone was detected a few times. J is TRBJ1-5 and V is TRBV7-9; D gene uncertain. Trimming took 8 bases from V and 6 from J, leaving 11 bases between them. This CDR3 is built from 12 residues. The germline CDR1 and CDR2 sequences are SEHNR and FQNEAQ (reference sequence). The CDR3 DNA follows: TGTGCCAGCTCTACCCCTCTTCAGCCCCAGCATTTT. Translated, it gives CASSTPLQPQHF. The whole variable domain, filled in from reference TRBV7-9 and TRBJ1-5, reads DTGVSQNPRHKITKRGQNVTFRCDPISEHNRLYWYRQTLGQGPEFLTYFQNEAQLEKSRLLSDRFSAERPKGSFSTLEIQRTEQGDSAMYLCASSTPLQPQHFGDGTRLSIL.

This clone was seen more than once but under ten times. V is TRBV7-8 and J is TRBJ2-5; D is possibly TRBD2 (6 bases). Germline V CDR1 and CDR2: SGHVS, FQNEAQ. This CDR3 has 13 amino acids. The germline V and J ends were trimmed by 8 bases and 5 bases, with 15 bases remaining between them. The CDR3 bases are TGTGCCAGCGGGAGGATCCTCTGGGAGACCCAGTACTTC. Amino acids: CASGRILWETQYF.

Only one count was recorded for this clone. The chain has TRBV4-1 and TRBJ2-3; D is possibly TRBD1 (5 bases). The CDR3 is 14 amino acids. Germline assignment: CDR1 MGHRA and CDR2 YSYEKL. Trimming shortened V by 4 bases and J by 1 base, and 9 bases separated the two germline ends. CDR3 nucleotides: TGCGCCAGCAGCCCAGCCAGGGGCACAGATACGCAGTATTTT. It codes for CASSPARGTDTQYF.

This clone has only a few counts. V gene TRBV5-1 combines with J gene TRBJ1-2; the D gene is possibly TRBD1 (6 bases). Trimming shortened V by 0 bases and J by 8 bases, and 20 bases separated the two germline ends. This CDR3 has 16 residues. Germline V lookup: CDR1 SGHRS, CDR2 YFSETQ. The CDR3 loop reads CASSLESRGYSQGYTF. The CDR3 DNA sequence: TGCGCCAGCAGCTTGGAATCCAGGGGCTATTCCCAAGGCTACACCTTC.

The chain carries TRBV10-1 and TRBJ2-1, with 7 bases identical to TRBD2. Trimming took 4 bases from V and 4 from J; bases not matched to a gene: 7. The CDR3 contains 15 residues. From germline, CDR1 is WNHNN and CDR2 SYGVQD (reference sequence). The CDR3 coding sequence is TGCGCCAGCAGTGCGGGCGGGGGACGATACAATGAGCAGTTCTTC. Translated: CASSAGGGRYNEQFF.

CDR3 amino acids: CASSAQRTGNTEAFF. CDR3 nucleotides: TGTGCCAGCAGCGCCCAGAGGACTGGGAACACTGAAGCTTTCTTT. V and J are TRBV6-6 and TRBJ1-1; D is unclear. Germline CDR1 is MNHNY and CDR2 is SVGAGI (reference sequence). V was trimmed by 6 bases and J by 1 base, leaving 15 bases between them. The length of the CDR3 is 15 residues.

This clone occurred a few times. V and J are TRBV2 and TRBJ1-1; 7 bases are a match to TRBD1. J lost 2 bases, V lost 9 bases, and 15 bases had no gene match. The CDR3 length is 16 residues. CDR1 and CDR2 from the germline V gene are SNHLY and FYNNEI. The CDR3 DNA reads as TGTGCCAGAGCGGTGGGCAGGGGGATAGGTAACACTGAAGCTTTCTTT. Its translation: CARAVGRGIGNTEAFF.